This TCR beta chain appears in the sequencing data of a study of T cells in narcolepsy. Study-wide background: Donors had narcolepsy type 1 or type 2, or were healthy controls.

General study points: HCRT-specific and TRIB2-specific autoreactive clonotypes appeared among same-patient CSF and blood CD4+ clonotypes.

The protocol was immunoSEQ multiplex PCR, while the TCRdb copy is restricted to in-frame clones and leaves out a portion. The repertoire has around 27,000 clones, about 86% of them found once; the top ten carry roughly 0.74%. As to this clone: Antigen unknown.

Sequencing input: CD45RA- memory CD4+ T cells from PBMCs. The sequence was collected from a human donor with narcolepsy.

The CDR3 spells CASSYGRGRAPGEQFF. The CDR3, as DNA: TGTGCCAGCAGTTACGGACGCGGGAGGGCCCCAGGTGAGCAGTTCTTC. V gene TRBV6-6 combines with J gene TRBJ2-1, with 9 bases fitting TRBD2. The CDR3 is made up of 16 amino acids. CDR1 MNHNY and CDR2 SVGAGI come from the germline V gene (reference sequence). Trimming took 2 bases from V and 9 from J; bases not matched to a gene: 11.